The rows below give T cell receptor beta chains drawn from one sample of a study of T cell responses to AZD1222 COVID-19 vaccine. Clones were sequenced by immunoSEQ multiplex PCR, and TCRdb holds only the in-frame ones, with some missing. The sample shows around 94,000 clones, around nine tenths of them seen only once. The specimen was peripheral blood, collected on day 0 of AZD1222 vaccination. These receptors all stem from an adult in good health. Each CDR3 is given with its conserved first and last residue. A D gene is named only where the DNA matches it firmly. Clone size is shown for a subset of rows, as once, few, many or a class of expanded clone.

d_call: TRBD1
v_call: TRBV12-3/TRBV12-4
j_call: TRBJ2-5
clone_size: -
cdr3_aa: CASSGTAQETQYF
cdr3_nt: TGTGCCAGCAGCGGGACAGCCCAAGAGACCCAGTACTTC

d_call: TRBD2
v_call: TRBV7-2
j_call: TRBJ2-5
clone_size: -
cdr3_aa: CASSSLLAGGGTQYF
cdr3_nt: TGTGCCAGCAGCTCACTCCTAGCGGGCGGAGGGACCCAGTACTTC

d_call: TRBD1
v_call: TRBV7-2
j_call: TRBJ1-2
clone_size: -
cdr3_aa: CASSLKRTGGYGYTF
cdr3_nt: TGTGCCAGCAGCTTAAAAAGGACAGGGGGCTATGGCTACACCTTC

d_call: -
v_call: TRBV7-2
j_call: TRBJ1-2
clone_size: -
cdr3_aa: CASSLSSGGSYGYTF
cdr3_nt: TGTGCCAGCAGCTTATCCTCCGGTGGGTCATATGGCTACACCTTC

d_call: -
v_call: TRBV12-3/TRBV12-4
j_call: TRBJ2-3
clone_size: -
cdr3_aa: CASSLSGADTQYF
cdr3_nt: TGTGCCAGCAGTCTCTCAGGGGCAGATACGCAGTATTTT

d_call: -
v_call: TRBV5-8
j_call: TRBJ1-2
clone_size: -
cdr3_aa: CASSLRNTYGYTF
cdr3_nt: TGTGCCAGCAGCTTGAGGAATACCTATGGCTACACCTTC

d_call: TRBD1
v_call: TRBV12-3/TRBV12-4
j_call: TRBJ2-2
clone_size: few
cdr3_aa: CASSTTGYGELFF
cdr3_nt: TGTGCCAGCAGTACGACAGGGTATGGGGAGCTGTTTTTT

d_call: -
v_call: TRBV28
j_call: TRBJ1-6
clone_size: -
cdr3_aa: CASSLGKPPLHF
cdr3_nt: TGTGCCAGCAGTTTAGGGAAGCCACCCCTCCACTTT

d_call: -
v_call: TRBV9
j_call: TRBJ2-3
clone_size: -
cdr3_aa: CASSATSGPLDTQYF
cdr3_nt: TGTGCCAGCAGCGCAACCTCGGGGCCCTTGGATACGCAGTATTTT

d_call: TRBD2
v_call: TRBV5-4
j_call: TRBJ2-1
clone_size: -
cdr3_aa: CASSETSWRQFF
cdr3_nt: TGTGCCAGCAGCGAGACTAGCTGGAGGCAGTTCTTC

d_call: TRBD1
v_call: TRBV19
j_call: TRBJ1-2
clone_size: -
cdr3_aa: CASSKAQGNYGYTF
cdr3_nt: TGTGCCAGTAGTAAGGCACAGGGGAACTATGGCTACACCTTC

d_call: -
v_call: TRBV18
j_call: TRBJ1-5
clone_size: -
cdr3_aa: CASSPPGTERNQPQHF
cdr3_nt: TGTGCCAGCTCACCACCTGGGACCGAGCGCAATCAGCCCCAGCATTTT

d_call: TRBD1
v_call: TRBV27
j_call: TRBJ2-7
clone_size: once
cdr3_aa: CASRPTGGGEQYF
cdr3_nt: TGTGCCAGCAGACCGACAGGGGGCGGAGAGCAGTACTTC

d_call: -
v_call: TRBV3-1/TRBV3-2
j_call: TRBJ1-5
clone_size: -
cdr3_aa: CASSYTRNQPQHF
cdr3_nt: TGTGCCAGCAGCTACACACGCAATCAGCCCCAGCATTTT

d_call: -
v_call: TRBV11-1
j_call: TRBJ2-3
clone_size: -
cdr3_aa: CASTPGSTDTQYF
cdr3_nt: TGTGCCAGCACCCCGGGGAGCACAGATACGCAGTATTTT

d_call: -
v_call: TRBV4-3
j_call: TRBJ1-1
clone_size: -
cdr3_aa: CASSQDRGWGTEAFF
cdr3_nt: TGCGCCAGCAGCCAAGATCGAGGGTGGGGCACTGAAGCTTTCTTT

d_call: -
v_call: TRBV12-3/TRBV12-4
j_call: TRBJ1-2
clone_size: -
cdr3_aa: CASRGGPNYGYTF
cdr3_nt: TGTGCCAGCAGGGGGGGACCTAACTATGGCTACACCTTC

d_call: TRBD2
v_call: TRBV6-2/TRBV6-3
j_call: TRBJ2-2
clone_size: -
cdr3_aa: CASSSFSGRVNTGELFF
cdr3_nt: TGTGCCAGCAGTTCGTTTAGCGGGAGGGTGAACACCGGGGAGCTGTTTTTT

d_call: -
v_call: TRBV29-1
j_call: TRBJ1-4
clone_size: -
cdr3_aa: CSVETRAGLFF
cdr3_nt: TGCAGCGTTGAAACACGGGCCGGGCTGTTTTTT

d_call: -
v_call: TRBV18
j_call: TRBJ2-7
clone_size: few
cdr3_aa: CASSPRREGEQYF
cdr3_nt: TGTGCCAGCTCACCCAGGAGGGAAGGCGAGCAGTACTTC

d_call: TRBD1
v_call: TRBV2
j_call: TRBJ2-5
clone_size: -
cdr3_aa: CASSSRTGGFQETQYF
cdr3_nt: TGTGCCAGCAGTTCACGGACAGGGGGCTTCCAAGAGACCCAGTACTTC

d_call: -
v_call: TRBV12-3/TRBV12-4
j_call: TRBJ1-2
clone_size: -
cdr3_aa: CASSLERGDGYTF
cdr3_nt: TGTGCCAGCAGTTTAGAGCGGGGCGATGGCTACACCTTC

d_call: -
v_call: TRBV4-3
j_call: TRBJ1-2
clone_size: -
cdr3_aa: CASSQDSRDSLGYTF
cdr3_nt: TGCGCCAGCAGCCAAGATTCCAGGGATTCTCTCGGCTACACCTTC

d_call: -
v_call: TRBV29-1
j_call: TRBJ1-1
clone_size: -
cdr3_aa: CSVESGRINTEAFF
cdr3_nt: TGCAGCGTTGAATCAGGGCGGATCAACACTGAAGCTTTCTTT

d_call: -
v_call: TRBV4-1
j_call: TRBJ1-6
clone_size: -
cdr3_aa: CASSQGMRSYNSPLHF
cdr3_nt: TGCGCCAGCAGCCAAGGGATGAGGTCCTATAATTCACCCCTCCACTTT

d_call: -
v_call: TRBV6-2/TRBV6-3
j_call: TRBJ1-5
clone_size: -
cdr3_aa: CASSPTVGSDSNQPQHF
cdr3_nt: TGTGCCAGCAGCCCTACTGTGGGATCCGATAGCAATCAGCCCCAGCATTTT

d_call: TRBD1
v_call: TRBV7-6
j_call: TRBJ2-1
clone_size: -
cdr3_aa: CASLTGTGGRNEQFF
cdr3_nt: TGTGCCAGCCTCACCGGGACAGGGGGCAGAAATGAGCAGTTCTTC

d_call: TRBD1
v_call: TRBV30
j_call: TRBJ1-2
clone_size: -
cdr3_aa: CAWSTTGTGDFYGYTF
cdr3_nt: TGTGCCTGGAGTACGACAGGGACCGGGGATTTCTATGGCTACACCTTC

d_call: TRBD1
v_call: TRBV7-2
j_call: TRBJ1-2
clone_size: -
cdr3_aa: CASSPTTGGDYGYTF
cdr3_nt: TGTGCCAGCAGCCCCACGACAGGGGGCGACTATGGCTACACCTTC

d_call: TRBD2
v_call: TRBV6-2/TRBV6-3
j_call: TRBJ2-5
clone_size: -
cdr3_aa: CASSYPIGGEETQYF
cdr3_nt: TGTGCCAGCAGTTACCCTATCGGGGGGGAAGAGACCCAGTACTTC

d_call: -
v_call: TRBV19
j_call: TRBJ2-3
clone_size: -
cdr3_aa: CASSNRTWEADTQYF
cdr3_nt: TGTGCCAGTAGTAACCGGACCTGGGAAGCAGATACGCAGTATTTT

d_call: TRBD2
v_call: TRBV18
j_call: TRBJ2-1
clone_size: -
cdr3_aa: CASSPTPSGDNEQFF
cdr3_nt: TGTGCCAGCTCACCTACTCCTAGCGGTGACAATGAGCAGTTCTTC

d_call: -
v_call: TRBV7-7
j_call: TRBJ1-3
clone_size: -
cdr3_aa: CASSPTPPFFSGNTIYF
cdr3_nt: TGTGCCAGCAGCCCAACCCCCCCTTTCTTCTCTGGAAACACCATATATTTT

d_call: -
v_call: TRBV11-2
j_call: TRBJ1-1
clone_size: once
cdr3_aa: CASSLDSSLAEAFF
cdr3_nt: TGTGCCAGCAGCTTAGATTCCAGTCTGGCTGAAGCTTTCTTT

d_call: -
v_call: TRBV11-2
j_call: TRBJ2-2
clone_size: once
cdr3_aa: CATGGPPTGELFF
cdr3_nt: TGTGCCACTGGTGGGCCTCCCACCGGGGAGCTGTTTTTT

d_call: -
v_call: TRBV7-2
j_call: TRBJ2-3
clone_size: -
cdr3_aa: CASSLGSGVDTQYF
cdr3_nt: TGTGCCAGCAGCTTGGGCTCGGGGGTAGATACGCAGTATTTT

d_call: -
v_call: TRBV15
j_call: TRBJ2-1
clone_size: -
cdr3_aa: CATSRDVAGSSYNEQFF
cdr3_nt: TGTGCCACCAGCAGAGATGTGGCTGGCTCCTCCTACAATGAGCAGTTCTTC

d_call: -
v_call: TRBV5-1
j_call: TRBJ2-3
clone_size: once
cdr3_aa: CASASTGRETDTQYF
cdr3_nt: TGCGCCAGCGCTTCCACGGGACGGGAGACAGATACGCAGTATTTT

d_call: -
v_call: TRBV12-3/TRBV12-4
j_call: TRBJ1-5
clone_size: -
cdr3_aa: CASSLAQPQHF
cdr3_nt: TGTGCCAGCAGTTTAGCACAGCCCCAGCATTTT

d_call: TRBD1
v_call: TRBV19
j_call: TRBJ2-7
clone_size: -
cdr3_aa: CASSRQGSSYEQYF
cdr3_nt: TGTGCCAGTAGTCGACAGGGATCCTCCTACGAGCAGTACTTC

d_call: TRBD2
v_call: TRBV7-2
j_call: TRBJ2-7
clone_size: -
cdr3_aa: CASSLRPPGLAGAAYEQYF
cdr3_nt: TGTGCCAGCAGCTTAAGGCCGCCGGGACTAGCGGGAGCGGCCTACGAGCAGTACTTC

d_call: -
v_call: TRBV19
j_call: TRBJ2-3
clone_size: -
cdr3_aa: CASKQGPSTQYF
cdr3_nt: TGTGCCAGTAAACAGGGACCGTCTACGCAGTATTTT

d_call: TRBD1
v_call: TRBV7-2
j_call: TRBJ2-4
clone_size: -
cdr3_aa: CASSQTGDNIQYF
cdr3_nt: TGTGCCAGCAGCCAGACAGGGGACAACATTCAGTACTTC

d_call: -
v_call: TRBV5-8
j_call: TRBJ1-2
clone_size: -
cdr3_aa: CASSLGRLNYGYTF
cdr3_nt: TGTGCCAGCAGCTTGGGTCGACTTAACTATGGCTACACCTTC

d_call: -
v_call: TRBV6-5
j_call: TRBJ2-3
clone_size: -
cdr3_aa: CASSYSGQGIDTQYF
cdr3_nt: TGTGCCAGCAGTTACTCAGGGCAGGGGATAGATACGCAGTATTTT

d_call: TRBD1
v_call: TRBV5-1
j_call: TRBJ1-2
clone_size: once
cdr3_aa: CARSSGTGGSYTF
cdr3_nt: TGCGCCCGCAGCTCGGGGACAGGGGGGAGCTACACCTTC